Listed below are T cell receptor beta chains from one sample, sequenced in a study of molecular identifiers for immune sequencing clone quantification. From the PCR reads, TCRdb called clonotypes with MiXCR, one entry per CDR3 protein. The table has 60,000 to 75,000 distinct CDR3 sequences, around 20% seen once; the top ten hold over 1.1%. The source material was naive CD8+ T cells from blood, with Jurkat cell RNA spiked in. These receptors were obtained from a human donor in good health. Some libraries in this study had Jurkat cell RNA spiked in. Both conserved end residues are part of each CDR3. Fields, in order: clone size, D gene, V gene, CDR3 length, J gene, CDR3 protein, CDR3 DNA. D genes are given only for firm matches. Clone size is not always given. Where it is, it says once, few, many or a class for expanded clones.

many	.	TRBV5-8	15	TRBJ1-2	CASSLAWTGGDGYTF	TGTGCCAGCAGCTTGGCCTGGACTGGGGGCGATGGCTACACCTTC
many	TRBD1	TRBV6-2/TRBV6-3	17	TRBJ1-5	CASSYSLGQGANQPQHF	TGTGCCAGCAGTTACTCGTTGGGACAGGGGGCGAATCAGCCCCAGCATTTT
many	.	TRBV11-3	14	TRBJ2-3	CASSSFPTPDTQYF	TGTGCCAGCAGCTCCTTCCCGACCCCAGATACGCAGTATTTT
many	TRBD2	TRBV20-1	15	TRBJ2-7	CSAPTLAGNWGEQYF	TGCAGTGCTCCCACCCTAGCGGGAAATTGGGGCGAGCAGTACTTC
many	TRBD1	TRBV6-5	22	TRBJ1-6	CASSYSIGRKLRDSRDNSPLHF	TGTGCCAGCAGTTACTCGATTGGCCGGAAACTCCGGGACAGCCGAGATAATTCACCCCTCCACTTT
.	TRBD2	TRBV20-1	16	TRBJ2-1	CSARDRASGSWNEQFF	TGCAGTGCTAGAGATCGGGCTAGCGGGAGTTGGAATGAGCAGTTCTTC
.	TRBD1	TRBV12-3/TRBV12-4	15	TRBJ2-1	CASSLRDRDLDEQFF	TGTGCCAGCAGTTTAAGGGACAGGGATTTGGATGAGCAGTTCTTC
many	TRBD1	TRBV7-9	14	TRBJ2-7	CASSPRDRIYEQYF	TGTGCCAGCAGCCCCCGGGACAGAATCTACGAGCAGTACTTC
many	TRBD2	TRBV27	16	TRBJ2-5	CASSLGTRGTQETQYF	TGTGCCAGCAGTTTAGGGACTAGAGGGACCCAAGAGACCCAGTACTTC
few	.	TRBV29-1	12	TRBJ2-7	CSVTSRSYEQYF	TGCAGCGTTACCTCGAGATCCTACGAGCAGTACTTC
many	TRBD1	TRBV10-3	14	TRBJ2-5	CAISLDRGRETQYF	TGTGCCATCAGTCTCGACAGGGGGCGAGAGACCCAGTACTTC
many	.	TRBV11-3	15	TRBJ2-3	CASSPVAELTDTQYF	TGTGCCAGCAGCCCAGTAGCGGAACTCACAGATACGCAGTATTTT
many	.	TRBV7-9	13	TRBJ2-7	CASSWGGTDEQYF	TGTGCCAGCAGCTGGGGCGGGACTGACGAGCAGTACTTC
many	.	TRBV11-2	11	TRBJ2-1	CASSSGLQQFF	TGTGCCAGCAGCTCGGGACTCCAGCAGTTCTTC
many	.	TRBV29-1	14	TRBJ2-1	CSVVADHTYNEQFF	TGCAGCGTTGTAGCGGACCACACCTACAATGAGCAGTTCTTC
many	.	TRBV7-9	13	TRBJ2-5	CASSPDSKETQYF	TGTGCCAGCAGCCCGGACAGCAAAGAGACCCAGTACTTC
many	.	TRBV12-3/TRBV12-4	14	TRBJ2-3	CASGEWKSTDTQYF	TGTGCCAGCGGGGAATGGAAAAGCACAGATACGCAGTATTTT
many	TRBD1	TRBV11-2	16	TRBJ2-3	CASSLVGTGKRDTQYF	TGTGCCAGCAGCTTAGTGGGGACAGGGAAGCGGGATACGCAGTATTTT
.	TRBD1	TRBV24-1	16	TRBJ1-2	CATSDPTDRGFAGYTF	TGTGCCACCAGTGACCCAACGGACAGGGGTTTTGCTGGCTACACCTTC
.	.	TRBV20-1	15	TRBJ2-1	CSAREPGAHYNEQFF	TGCAGTGCTAGAGAACCGGGAGCACACTACAATGAGCAGTTCTTC
.	TRBD2	TRBV15	16	TRBJ2-3	CATSRRTSGNTDTQYF	TGTGCCACCAGCCGACGGACTAGCGGGAACACAGATACGCAGTATTTT
few	TRBD2	TRBV4-1	17	TRBJ2-1	CASSQDQTSGSWGEQFF	TGCGCCAGCAGCCAGGACCAGACTAGCGGGAGCTGGGGTGAGCAGTTCTTC
.	TRBD1	TRBV7-6	15	TRBJ2-1	CASSPGTGAYNGQFF	TGTGCCAGCAGCCCCGGGACAGGGGCCTACAATGGGCAGTTCTTC
.	.	TRBV11-2	15	TRBJ2-7	CASSSEARTPYEQYF	TGTGCCAGCAGCTCAGAGGCAAGAACGCCTTACGAGCAGTACTTC
many	.	TRBV19	13	TRBJ1-2	CASSWSFLYGYTF	TGTGCCAGTAGTTGGTCCTTCCTCTATGGCTACACCTTC
many	TRBD2	TRBV7-8	22	TRBJ2-3	CASSSLDVWREGLMVGTDTQYF	TGTGCCAGCAGCTCCCTGGATGTCTGGCGGGAGGGCCTTATGGTGGGCACAGATACGCAGTATTTT
many	.	TRBV13	18	TRBJ2-2	CASSFQVVGDTNTGELFF	TGTGCCAGCAGCTTTCAGGTTGTGGGGGACACGAACACCGGGGAGCTGTTTTTT
many	.	TRBV20-1	15	TRBJ1-5	CSARKSNLGNQPQHF	TGCAGTGCTAGAAAAAGCAATCTAGGAAATCAGCCCCAGCATTTT
many	TRBD1	TRBV15	18	TRBJ2-3	CATSDLEIRDRSTDTQYF	TGTGCCACCAGCGATTTAGAGATAAGGGACAGAAGCACAGATACGCAGTATTTT
many	.	TRBV7-3	15	TRBJ2-3	CASSLNQGLVDTQYF	TGTGCCAGCAGCTTAAACCAGGGATTAGTTGATACGCAGTATTTT
many	.	TRBV7-8	15	TRBJ2-3	CASSPEVFATDTQYF	TGTGCCAGCAGCCCCGAGGTTTTCGCGACAGATACGCAGTATTTT
few	.	TRBV19	14	TRBJ1-1	CASMWTRDSTEAFF	TGTGCCAGTATGTGGACGAGGGATAGCACTGAAGCTTTCTTT
.	TRBD1	TRBV18	17	TRBJ2-7	CASSPPRSGQGTNEQYF	TGTGCCAGCTCACCACCGCGGTCCGGACAGGGTACCAACGAGCAGTACTTC
many	TRBD1	TRBV28	15	TRBJ2-3	CASSLPGQRTDTQYF	TGTGCCAGCAGTTTACCGGGACAGCGCACAGATACGCAGTATTTT
many	.	TRBV5-6	13	TRBJ1-5	CASSFGGNQPQHF	TGTGCCAGCAGCTTCGGAGGCAATCAGCCCCAGCATTTT
many	.	TRBV27	14	TRBJ1-5	CASSLSGVNQPQHF	TGTGCCAGCAGTTTGTCAGGGGTCAATCAGCCCCAGCATTTT
many	.	TRBV5-4	13	TRBJ2-7	CASSPPVGGEQYF	TGTGCCAGCAGCCCCCCTGTCGGCGGCGAGCAGTACTTC
.	TRBD1	TRBV2	11	TRBJ1-1	CATPDRREAFF	TGTGCCACCCCGGACAGGCGAGAAGCTTTCTTT
many	.	TRBV7-6	13	TRBJ2-7	CASSSLPGGEQYF	TGTGCCAGCAGCTCACTCCCCGGTGGGGAGCAGTACTTC
many	.	TRBV11-3	15	TRBJ1-4	CASSLAGPSNEKLFF	TGTGCCAGCAGCTTAGCTGGTCCGAGTAATGAAAAACTGTTTTTT
many	.	TRBV5-4	13	TRBJ1-1	CASSLRMNTEAFF	TGTGCCAGCAGCCTTCGTATGAACACTGAAGCTTTCTTT
many	.	TRBV7-8	16	TRBJ2-3	CASSLAMVGFTDTQYF	TGTGCCAGCAGCTTAGCGATGGTTGGCTTCACAGATACGCAGTATTTT
many	.	TRBV15	17	TRBJ1-2	CATSRAHRDPANYGYTF	TGTGCCACCAGCAGAGCACACCGGGATCCAGCTAACTATGGCTACACCTTC
many	TRBD2	TRBV7-6	17	TRBJ2-1	CASSSQFGSGEEDEQFF	TGTGCCAGCAGCTCTCAATTCGGGAGCGGGGAGGAAGATGAGCAGTTCTTC
many	.	TRBV11-2	15	TRBJ1-4	CASSRDTGTNEKLFF	TGTGCCAGCAGCCGCGATACAGGGACTAATGAAAAACTGTTTTTT